The 17 T cell receptor beta chains below all came from one sample that was sequenced in a study of T cell repertoires in cytomegalovirus infection. TCRdb analysed the reads with MiXCR anew, one entry per CDR3 protein. The table lists around 140,000 distinct CDR3 sequences, 25% to 35% of them singletons. No antigen has been identified for these receptors. The starting material was CD8+ T cells from cultured PBMCs, obtained from culture after CMV antigen stimulation. All receptors come from a human donor in good health (CMV status not recorded). Some clones in this sample may be carry-over from other donors' samples.

This clonotype has just a few counts. The chain links TRBV5-5 to TRBJ2-3, with 11 nucleotides matching TRBD2. After removal of 2 bases from V and 5 bases from J, the junction contained 7 bases not matched to a gene. CDR3 length: 16 amino acids. Germline CDR1 and CDR2: SGHKS and YYEKEE (reference sequence). For the CDR3, the DNA is TGTGCCAGCAGCTTATTAGCGGGGGGGCCGAGAGATACGCAGTATTTT. It codes for CASSLLAGGPRDTQYF. Full variable domain (remainder filled in from reference TRBV5-5 and TRBJ2-3): DAGVTQSPTHLIKTRGQQVTLRCSPISGHKSVSWYQQVLGQGPQFIFQYYEKEERGRGNFPDRFSARQFPNYSSELNVNALLLGDSALYLCASSLLAGGPRDTQYFGPGTRLTVL.

This clonotype was detected many times. This chain uses TRBV7-2 with TRBJ2-7; weak D call: TRBD1 (5 bases). The CDR3 spans 14 residues. V lost 6 bases and J lost 3, with 15 bases in between. From germline, CDR1 is SGHTA and CDR2 FQGNSA. CDR3 region: CASSYDRSFYEQYF. Here the CDR3 DNA reads TGTGCCAGCAGTTACGACAGAAGCTTCTACGAGCAGTACTTC.

This clonotype was detected a few times. The chain links TRBV7-9 to TRBJ1-1, with D possibly TRBD1 on 5 matching bases. Germline loops: CDR1 SEHNR, CDR2 FQNEAQ (reference sequence). This CDR3 contains 15 residues. The V end lost 5 bases, the J end lost 1 base, and 14 bases lay between the germline ends. In DNA, the CDR3 is TGTGCCAGCAGCCCTCCGGGACCGCAGAACACTGAAGCTTTCTTT. Its translation is CASSPPGPQNTEAFF. The complete variable domain, with remaining parts taken from reference TRBV7-9 and TRBJ1-1, reads DTGVSQNPRHKITKRGQNVTFRCDPISEHNRLYWYRQTLGQGPEFLTYFQNEAQLEKSRLLSDRFSAERPKGSFSTLEIQRTEQGDSAMYLCASSPPGPQNTEAFFGQGTRLTVV.

The chain combines TRBV20-1 with TRBJ2-3, with D hard to call. Germline V CDR1 and CDR2: DFQATT, SNEGSKA (reference sequence). Trimming stripped 1 base from V and 6 bases from J, with 17 bases between. The CDR3 consists of 15 residues. The CDR3 sequence: CSARGQSEVPDTQYF. CDR3 DNA: TGCAGTGCTAGAGGGCAGAGTGAAGTCCCCGATACGCAGTATTTT.

This clonotype was seen a handful of times. The CDR3 loop reads CASSPFGTRNSYEQYF. In DNA form, the CDR3 reads TGTGCCAGCAGTCCCTTCGGGACGAGAAATTCCTACGAGCAGTACTTC. V usage is TRBV6-1 and J usage is TRBJ2-7, with D perhaps TRBD1 or TRBD2 (5 bases each). V gave up 5 bases and J gave up 1 base, with 18 bases separating them. This CDR3 spans 16 amino acids. CDR1 MNHNS and CDR2 SASEGT come from the germline V gene.

This chain uses TRBV6-2 or TRBV6-3 with TRBJ2-7; TRBD1 is a possible D gene (6 bases). V lost 6 bases and J lost 4, with 10 bases in between. CDR3 length: 12 residues. CDR1 is MNHEY, CDR2 SVGEGT, per germline. CDR3 loop: CASSMDSYEQYF. The CDR3 DNA reads as TGTGCCAGCAGCATGGACAGTTACGAGCAGTACTTC.

To note about this clonotype: One junction end does not reproduce the germline sequence, and a read error may be involved. The chain has TRBV2 and TRBJ2-1, with a weak D call TRBD1 (6 bases). The CDR3 spans 16 residues. Per germline, CDR1 SNHLY and CDR2 FYNNEI. The chain's CDR3 is CASSEVKAGAYNEQFF. CDR3 nucleotides: TGTGCCAGCAGTGAGGTGAAGGCAGGGGCCTACAATGAGCAGTTCTTT.

The V call is TRBV11-2, the J call TRBJ1-2; TRBD1 matches at 7 bases. The CDR3 is 13 residues long. V was clipped by 5 bases and J by 2 bases; unmatched bases: 2. Germline loops: CDR1 SGHAT, CDR2 FQNNGV. In DNA, the CDR3 is TGTGCCAGCAGCGCACAGGGGAACTATGGCTACACCTTC. As protein: CASSAQGNYGYTF.

The chain couples TRBV12-3 or TRBV12-4 to TRBJ1-5; 10 positions match TRBD1. V gave up 5 bases and J gave up 16 bases; unmatched junction bases: 11. The CDR3 extends over 13 amino acids. CDR3 DNA sequence: TGTGCCAGCAGTGCCGGGACAGGGGAAGCGAACCATTTT. It is translated as CASSAGTGEANHF.

This clonotype has more than one count but fewer than ten. The V and J genes are TRBV7-8 and TRBJ1-2; possibly TRBD1 for D (6 bases). V lost 5 bases and J lost 8, with 12 bases in between. CDR3 length: 12 residues. CDR1 is SGHVS and CDR2 is FQNEAQ in the germline V gene. CDR3 nucleotides: TGTGCCAGCAGCGCACAGGGTGACGGCTACACCTTC. Translated, it gives CASSAQGDGYTF.

In this sample, this clonotype turned up many times. This chain uses TRBV6-2 or TRBV6-3 with TRBJ1-1, with 9 bases identical to TRBD1. The CDR3 covers 16 residues. Trimming took 6 bases from V and 1 from J; bases not matched to a gene: 9. CDR1 is MNHEY, CDR2 SVGEGT, per germline. CDR3 nucleotide sequence: TGTGCCAGCAGCCTCTACGGGACAGGGCCGAACACTGAAGCTTTCTTT. This gives the protein CASSLYGTGPNTEAFF.

This clonotype was seen more than once but under ten times. The CDR3, as DNA: TGTGCCATCAGCCCTCGCGCTAGCACAGATACGCAGTATTTT. Translated: CAISPRASTDTQYF. The rearrangement uses TRBV10-3 and TRBJ2-3; D remains ambiguous. CDR3 length equals 14 residues. The germline gives CDR1 ENHRY, CDR2 SYGVKD. V gave up 6 bases and J gave up 0 bases, with 10 bases separating them.

This chain uses TRBV12-3 or TRBV12-4 with TRBJ2-2, with TRBD2 identical over 7 bases. The CDR3 totals 14 residues. The ends lost 1 base at V and 8 bases at J; junction bases unmatched: 4. CDR3 amino acids: CASSLGGGLGELFF. DNA for the CDR3: TGTGCCAGCAGTTTAGGGGGGGGATTAGGGGAGCTGTTTTTT.

This clonotype was counted at least ten times. This sequence joins TRBV7-6 and TRBJ2-2; the D gene is possibly TRBD2 (6 bases). CDR3 size: 14 residues. The germline CDR1 and CDR2 sequences are SGHVS and FNYEAQ. Trimming removed 2 bases at V and 5 bases at J, with 9 bases between. The CDR3 DNA reads as TGTGCCAGCAGCTTATTGGGGGGAACCGGGGAGCTGTTTTTT. Translated, it gives CASSLLGGTGELFF.

This clonotype was seen once. The chain employs TRBV2 and TRBJ2-1, with a possible D match to TRBD1 (5 bases). The germline V and J ends were trimmed by 11 bases and 8 bases, with 22 bases remaining between them. CDR3 length: 14 amino acids. Germline CDR1 is SNHLY and CDR2 is FYNNEI. The CDR3 DNA reads as TGTGCCCCCACAGGTCGTCCCTTTAACGATGAGCAGTTCTTC. Encoded protein: CAPTGRPFNDEQFF. The variable domain in full, completed from reference TRBV2 and TRBJ2-1, reads EPEVTQTPSHQVTQMGQEVILRCVPISNHLYFYWYRQILGQKVEFLVSFYNNEISEKSEIFDDQFSVERPDGSNFTLKIRSTKLEDSAMYFCAPTGRPFNDEQFFGPGTRLTVL.

This clonotype showed up just a few times. The gene calls are TRBV19 and TRBJ1-5, with D perhaps matching TRBD1 (5 bases). From germline, CDR1 is LNHDA and CDR2 SQIVND (reference sequence). The CDR3 runs 15 residues. Trimming removed 7 bases at V and 0 bases at J, with 13 bases between. DNA for the CDR3: TGTGCCAGTAAATGGGGGATTTATAGCAATCAGCCCCAGCATTTT. It yields the protein CASKWGIYSNQPQHF.

This clonotype was counted at least ten times. The chain has TRBV7-2 and TRBJ2-3; 11 bases are a match to TRBD2. J was trimmed by 6 bases and V by 7 bases; bases with no gene match: 9. Germline CDR1 reads SGHTA; CDR2 reads FQGNSA. This CDR3 has 15 amino acids. The CDR3 region is CASTLSGGAADTQYF. CDR3 coding DNA: TGTGCCAGCACCCTTAGCGGGGGGGCAGCCGATACGCAGTATTTT. Full variable domain (remainder filled in from reference TRBV7-2 and TRBJ2-3): GAGVSQSPSNKVTEKGKDVELRCDPISGHTALYWYRQSLGQGLEFLIYFQGNSAPDKSGLPSDRFSAERTGGSVSTLTIQRTQQEDSAVYLCASTLSGGAADTQYFGPGTRLTVL.